The clone carrying this T cell receptor beta chain occurred a few times. These data originate in a study of control samples from healthy donors and cancer patients. Trimming shortened V by 4 bases and J by 0 bases, and 11 bases separated the two germline ends. This CDR3 comprises 16 residues. Germline CDR1 and CDR2: SGHDT and YYEEEE. TCRdb's table, derived via immunoSEQ multiplex PCR, lists solely in-frame clones and lacks some. The table lists over 90,000 clones, around nine tenths of them singletons. Sequenced material: PBMCs. The receptor was isolated from a man aged 60 to 75 with lung cancer. J is TRBJ1-6 and V is TRBV5-6, with unresolved D. DNA for the CDR3: TGTGCCAGCAGCCCCGCCCAGAGCTCCTATAATTCACCCCTCCACTTT. It encodes CASSPAQSSYNSPLHF.